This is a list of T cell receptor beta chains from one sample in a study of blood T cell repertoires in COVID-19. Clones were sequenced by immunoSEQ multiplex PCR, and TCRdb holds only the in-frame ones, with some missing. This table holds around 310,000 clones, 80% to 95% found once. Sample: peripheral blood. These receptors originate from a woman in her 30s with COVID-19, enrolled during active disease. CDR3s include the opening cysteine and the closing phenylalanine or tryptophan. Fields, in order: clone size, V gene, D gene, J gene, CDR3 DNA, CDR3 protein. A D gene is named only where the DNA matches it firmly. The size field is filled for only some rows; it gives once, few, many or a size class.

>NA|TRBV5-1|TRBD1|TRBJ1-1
TGCGCCAGCAGCTTGACAGGGGCGAACACTGAAGCTTTCTTT
CASSLTGANTEAFF
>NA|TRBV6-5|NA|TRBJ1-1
TGTGCCAGCAGCGATGCCGCGGGGGCCCACACTGAAGCTTTCTTT
CASSDAAGAHTEAFF
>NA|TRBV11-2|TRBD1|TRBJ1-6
TGTGCCAGCAGCTACAGGGGATCACCCCTCCACTTT
CASSYRGSPLHF
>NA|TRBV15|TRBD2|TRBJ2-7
TGTGCCACCAGCAGACCACCCCCCGGACTAGCGGGACCACGATACGAGCAGTACTTC
CATSRPPPGLAGPRYEQYF
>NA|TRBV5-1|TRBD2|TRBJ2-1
TGCGCCAGCAGCTCAACTAGCGGGAACAACAATGAGCAGTTCTTC
CASSSTSGNNNEQFF
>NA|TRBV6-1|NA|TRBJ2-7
TGTGCCAGCAGTGAAATTTCAGGGGGACTCGGAGTAAGGGAGCAGTACTTC
CASSEISGGLGVREQYF
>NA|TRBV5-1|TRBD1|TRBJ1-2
TGCGCCAGCAGCTCCGGACAGGGCTATGGCTACACCTTC
CASSSGQGYGYTF
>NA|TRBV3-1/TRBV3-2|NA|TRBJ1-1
TGTGCCAGCAGCCAAGACCCTGCGGGGGAAGCTTTCTTT
CASSQDPAGEAFF
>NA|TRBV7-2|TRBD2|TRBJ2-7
TGTGCCAGCAGCCCCCTCGGGAGGGCCGGGAGCGACGAGCAGTACTTC
CASSPLGRAGSDEQYF
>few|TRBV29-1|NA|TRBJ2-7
TGCAGCGTTGAAGGGAGGGAACCCTACGAGCAGTACTTC
CSVEGREPYEQYF
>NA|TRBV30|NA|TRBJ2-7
TGTGCCTGGAGTGCCGGACGGGGATGGAGCGAGCAGTACTTC
CAWSAGRGWSEQYF
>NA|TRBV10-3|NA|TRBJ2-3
TGTGCCATCAGTGGGGGGACTGTCACAGATACGCAGTATTTT
CAISGGTVTDTQYF
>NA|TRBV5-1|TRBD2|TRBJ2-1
TGCGCCAGCAGCTTGGAGAGTAGCGGGAGTGGGGATGAGCAGTTCTTC
CASSLESSGSGDEQFF
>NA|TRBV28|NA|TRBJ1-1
TGTGCCAGCAGTCGGCAGGGTCTGCGGACTGAAGCTTTCTTT
CASSRQGLRTEAFF
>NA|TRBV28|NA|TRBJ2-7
TGTGCCAGCAGTGTCAGGGGTGCCTACGAGCAGTACTTC
CASSVRGAYEQYF
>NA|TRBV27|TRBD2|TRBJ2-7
TGTGCCAGCAGCCTGACTAGCGGGAGAGGGCTCGAGCAGTACTTC
CASSLTSGRGLEQYF
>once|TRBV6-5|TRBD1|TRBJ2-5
TGTGCCAGCAAAAAGGGGGCGCTCCGGGAGACCCAGTACTTC
CASKKGALRETQYF
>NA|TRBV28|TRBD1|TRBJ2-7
TGTGCCAGCAGTTTGGGAACAGGGGGGACCTACGAGCAGTACTTC
CASSLGTGGTYEQYF
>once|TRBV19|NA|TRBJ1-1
TGTGCCAGTAGTATCCGGCAGGGGAACACTGAAGCTTTCTTT
CASSIRQGNTEAFF
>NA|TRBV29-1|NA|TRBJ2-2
TGCAGCGTTGGCAGCGCGAACGGGGAGCTGTTTTTT
CSVGSANGELFF
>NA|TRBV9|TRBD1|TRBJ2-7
TGTGCCAGCAGCGCTGCCGGGACAGGGGGCTACGAGCAGTACTTC
CASSAAGTGGYEQYF
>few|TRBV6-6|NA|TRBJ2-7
TGTGCCAGCAGTTACGGCGAGGGATTGGGGCAGTACTTC
CASSYGEGLGQYF
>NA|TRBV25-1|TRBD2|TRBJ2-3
TGTGCCAGTCTTAGCGGGAGTGGATCAGATACGCAGTATTTT
CASLSGSGSDTQYF
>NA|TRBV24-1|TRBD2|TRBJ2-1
TGTGCCACCTCTGCCCAACTAGCGGGAGTTATTGAGCAGTTCTTC
CATSAQLAGVIEQFF
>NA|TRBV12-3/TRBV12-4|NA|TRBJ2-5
TGTGCCAGCAGTTTCCCGTATTTGGAGACCCAGTACTTC
CASSFPYLETQYF
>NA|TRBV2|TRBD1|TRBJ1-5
TGTGCCAGCAGTGAAGGGACAGGGGGCGATTTTCAGCCCCAGCATTTT
CASSEGTGGDFQPQHF
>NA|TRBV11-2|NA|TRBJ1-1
TGTGCCAGCAGCTTAGATGGGGGCAGGAACACTGAAGCTTTCTTT
CASSLDGGRNTEAFF
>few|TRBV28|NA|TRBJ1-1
TGTGCCAGCAGACACACCCGGGATTACTCCATGAACACTGAAGCTTTCTTT
CASRHTRDYSMNTEAFF
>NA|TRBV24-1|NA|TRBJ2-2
TGTGCCACCAGTGATTTAGAGGAGGACACCGGGGAGCTGTTTTTT
CATSDLEEDTGELFF
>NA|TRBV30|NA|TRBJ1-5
TGTGCCTGGGCTCAATACAGGAATCAGCCCCAGCATTTT
CAWAQYRNQPQHF
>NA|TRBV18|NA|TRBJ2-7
TGTGCCAGCTCACCTATTTCATCTGGGACTCCTAGCGAGCAGTACTTC
CASSPISSGTPSEQYF
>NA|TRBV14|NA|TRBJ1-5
TGTGCCAGCAGTCCAGGGCTTAATCAGCCCCAGCATTTT
CASSPGLNQPQHF
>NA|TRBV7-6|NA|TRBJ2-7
TGTGCCAGCAGCTCCCCGAACCCTCAGGGGCCTCCCTACGAGCAGTACTTC
CASSSPNPQGPPYEQYF
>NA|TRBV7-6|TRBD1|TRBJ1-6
TGTGCCAGCAGGAGGGGACAGGGAGGTTCACCCCTCCACTTT
CASRRGQGGSPLHF
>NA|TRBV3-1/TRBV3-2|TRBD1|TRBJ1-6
TGTGCCAGCAGCGACCGGGACAGGGGTTTGGTCTATAATTCACCCCTCCACTTT
CASSDRDRGLVYNSPLHF
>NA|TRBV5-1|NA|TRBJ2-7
TGCGCCAGCAGCCCGGGGATAGCGGCCTACGAGCAGTACTTC
CASSPGIAAYEQYF
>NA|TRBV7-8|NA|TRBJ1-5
TGTGCCAGCAGCCCAGGTCTGTATAGCAATCAGCCCCAGCATTTT
CASSPGLYSNQPQHF
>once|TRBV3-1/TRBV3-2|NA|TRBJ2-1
TGTGCCAGCAGCCTGCTTCCCTTTAGGAGCTCCTACAATGAGCAGTTCTTC
CASSLLPFRSSYNEQFF
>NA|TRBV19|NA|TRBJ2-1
TGTGCCAGTAGTATTGCAGGGGAAGGCTACAATGAGCAGTTCTTC
CASSIAGEGYNEQFF
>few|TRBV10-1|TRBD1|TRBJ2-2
TGCGCCAGCAGTCCGGACAGGGGGCGGACCGGGGAGCTGTTTTTT
CASSPDRGRTGELFF
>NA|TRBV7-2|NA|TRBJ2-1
TGTGCCAGCAGCTTCCTGGGGCTTACTGCTAACCGCTACTACAATGAGCAGTTCTTC
CASSFLGLTANRYYNEQFF
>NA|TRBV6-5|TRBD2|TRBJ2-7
TGTGCCAGCAGTCGGCCCTCGCGGGAGCCTTACGAGCAGTACTTC
CASSRPSREPYEQYF
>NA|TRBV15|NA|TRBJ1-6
TGTGCCACCAGCAGAGACTGGGCTAATTCACCCCTCCACTTT
CATSRDWANSPLHF
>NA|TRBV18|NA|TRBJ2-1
TGTGCCAGCTCACCACCGCCAGCAGGCAATGAGCAGTTCTTC
CASSPPPAGNEQFF